Below, 32 T cell receptor beta chains from the same sample are listed, as sequenced in a study of CD8+ T cells in alopecia areata. RNA was isolated and reverse transcribed to cDNA, the sequencing template. Sequencing used immunoSEQ multiplex PCR; TCRdb keeps in-frame clones, though not all of them. Here the sample spans about 150,000 clones, around 50% being singletons. The specimen comprised CD8+ T cells sorted from blood, sampled at week 0. The receptors shown here come from a human donor with alopecia areata.

This chain connects TRBV13 to TRBJ1-5; D gene uncertain. V lost 4 bases and J lost 5, with 6 bases in between. CDR1 is PRHDT and CDR2 is FYEKMQ in the germline V gene (reference sequence). The CDR3 totals 12 residues. CDR3: CASSSSYQPQHF. The DNA for the CDR3 is TGTGCCAGCAGCTCTTCCTATCAGCCCCAGCATTTT.

The chain uses TRBV15 and TRBJ1-5; no reliable D call. The CDR3 sequence is 14 residues long. The germline CDR1 and CDR2 sequences are LNHNV and YYDKDF (reference sequence). Trimming stripped 4 bases from V and 3 bases from J, with 10 bases between. Written as DNA, the CDR3 is TGTGCCACCAGCATCCGACAATACAATCAGCCCCAGCATTTT. Protein sequence: CATSIRQYNQPQHF.

The gene calls are TRBV19 and TRBJ2-5; maybe TRBD2 (5 bases). This CDR3 contains 14 residues. In germline, CDR1 is LNHDA, CDR2 SQIVND (reference sequence). V was trimmed by 7 bases and J by 0 bases, leaving 12 bases between them. CDR3 sequence (DNA): TGTGCCAGTACCCCAGGAGGCTACCAAGAGACCCAGTACTTC. This translates into CASTPGGYQETQYF.

On this clone: Different DNA sequences within this sample yield the same CDR3. The J gene is TRBJ2-7, the V gene TRBV29-1, with D possibly matching TRBD1 (7 bases). CDR3 length equals 11 residues. Trimming removed 6 bases from V and 7 bases from J, with 13 bases in between. Germline-derived CDR1 and CDR2 are SQVTM and ANQGSEA. As DNA, the CDR3 is TGCAGCGTCGGCGCAGGGGGGGAGCAGTACTTC. Encoded protein: CSVGAGGEQYF.

The chain employs TRBV29-1 and TRBJ1-5; D is possibly TRBD1 (5 bases). This CDR3 comprises 13 residues. Looked up from germline, CDR1 is SQVTM and CDR2 is ANQGSEA. Deletions cut 4 bases from V and 6 bases from J, with 13 bases between. In nucleotides, the CDR3 is TGCAGCGTTGGAACGTCGGGGGGTCAGCCCCAGCATTTT. It codes for CSVGTSGGQPQHF.

J is TRBJ2-7 and V is TRBV6-5; D perhaps matches TRBD1 (6 bases). Germline CDR1 MNHEY, CDR2 SVGAGI. Deletions cut 5 bases from V and 2 bases from J, with 13 bases between. This CDR3 spans 14 amino acids. The CDR3 nucleotides read TGTGCCAGCAGTCCAGAACAGGGCCCCTACGAGCAGTACTTC. Its protein is CASSPEQGPYEQYF.

V usage is TRBV29-1 and J usage is TRBJ1-5; 7 bases align to TRBD1. The J segment lost 3 bases and the V segment lost 6 bases, leaving 5 bases of the junction unmatched. Germline-derived CDR1 and CDR2 are SQVTM and ANQGSEA. There are 13 residues in the CDR3. CDR3 in DNA: TGCAGCGTCGAAACAGGGGACAATCAGCCCCAGCATTTT. As protein: CSVETGDNQPQHF.

This clone was seen once. The genes are TRBV6-6 and TRBJ1-4, with 7 nucleotides matching TRBD1. The CDR3 sequence is 15 residues long. The V and J ends lost 8 bases and 8 bases, in that order; junction bases with no gene match: 14. CDR1 is MNHNY and CDR2 is SVGAGI in the germline V gene (reference sequence). CDR3 nucleotides: TGTGCCAGCCGGGATGGGAAGACAGGGTACGAAAAACTGTTTTTT. This codes for CASRDGKTGYEKLFF.

The genes are TRBV27 and TRBJ1-1; no clear D. Trimming left V 8 bases short and J 1 base short, with 8 bases between. CDR3 length: 12 residues. Germline V gives CDR1 MNHEY, CDR2 SMNVEV (reference sequence). The CDR3 here is CASFGGNTEAFF. The CDR3 DNA follows: TGTGCCAGCTTTGGCGGGAACACTGAAGCTTTCTTT.

The CDR3 reads CASSQDQGSGANVLTF. The CDR3 DNA sequence: TGCGCCAGCAGCCAAGACCAAGGGTCTGGGGCCAACGTCCTGACTTTC. The chain employs TRBV4-1 and TRBJ2-6; D remains unclear. V was clipped by 0 bases and J by 1 base, with 7 bases between them. Per the germline V gene, CDR1 is MGHRA and CDR2 is YSYEKL. The CDR3 length is 16 residues.

This chain connects TRBV7-8 to TRBJ2-3, with D possibly being TRBD2 (5 bases). Trimming removed 1 base at V and 1 base at J, with 6 bases between. CDR3 length: 14 residues. The germline CDR1 and CDR2 sequences are SGHVS and FQNEAQ. In nucleotides, the CDR3 is TGTGCCAGCAGCTTAGACGGGGGCACAGATACGCAGTATTTT. It translates to CASSLDGGTDTQYF.

This CDR3 reads CSVPHGSGYTF. Written as DNA, the CDR3 is TGCAGCGTTCCTCACGGGAGTGGCTACACCTTC. The J gene is TRBJ1-2, the V gene TRBV29-1; D not resolved. Per the germline V gene, CDR1 is SQVTM and CDR2 is ANQGSEA. CDR3 length: 11 amino acids. V was shortened by 5 bases and J by 7 bases, with 11 bases between the two germline ends.

The chain carries TRBV7-9 and TRBJ2-3; D gene unclear. V shed 11 bases and J shed 2 bases, with 11 bases lying between them. This CDR3 spans 12 amino acids. Per germline, CDR1 SEHNR and CDR2 FQNEAQ (reference sequence). In nucleotides, the CDR3 is TGTGCCTCCCAGGAGCACACAGATACGCAGTATTTT. It codes for CASQEHTDTQYF.

The chain has TRBV9 and TRBJ2-7, with TRBD1 as a possible D gene (6 bases). The CDR3 runs to 9 residues. The germline gives CDR1 SGDLS, CDR2 YYNGEE. This CDR3 is CASPGPGEV. In nucleotides, the CDR3 is TGTGCCAGCCCGGGACCAGGGGAAGTC.

The J gene is TRBJ1-6, the V gene TRBV5-4; D uncertain. V lost 0 bases and J lost 11, with 9 bases in between. Germline V gene data show CDR1 as SGHNT and CDR2 as YYREEE (reference sequence). The CDR3 has 13 amino acids. CDR3 region: CASSLVPGAPLHF. The CDR3 DNA sequence: TGTGCCAGCAGCTTGGTGCCTGGGGCACCCCTCCACTTT.

This chain uses TRBV25-1 with TRBJ1-5; D not resolved. V shed 1 base and J shed 6 bases, with 10 bases lying between them. CDR3 length equals 14 residues. Germline V gene lookup returns CDR1 MGHDK and CDR2 SYGVNS. CDR3 protein: CASSEFGLSQPQHF. The CDR3 nucleotides read TGTGCCAGCAGTGAATTTGGACTAAGTCAGCCCCAGCATTTT.

This clone was observed a handful of times. This chain joins TRBV10-3 and TRBJ2-1, with 8 bases identical to TRBD1. The CDR3 spans 17 residues. Germline V lookup: CDR1 ENHRY, CDR2 SYGVKD. J lost 9 bases, V lost 2 bases, and 15 bases had no gene match. CDR3 region: CAISEPLDRVDEGEQFF. The CDR3 DNA sequence: TGTGCCATCAGTGAGCCCTTGGACAGGGTGGACGAGGGTGAGCAGTTCTTC.

The chain couples TRBV7-9 to TRBJ2-1; 13 positions agree with TRBD2. Trimming took 5 bases from V and 5 from J; bases not matched to a gene: 6. There are 16 residues in the CDR3. The germline gives CDR1 SEHNR, CDR2 FQNEAQ (reference sequence). The CDR3 nucleotides read TGTGCCAGCAGCGGAATCGGGACTAGCGGGAACAATGAGCAGTTCTTC. It encodes CASSGIGTSGNNEQFF.

The J gene is TRBJ2-2, the V gene TRBV7-2, with 8 bases identical to TRBD2. The CDR3 loop spans 15 amino acids. Germline CDR1 and CDR2: SGHTA and FQGNSA. The junction had 6 bases not matched to a gene; V was cut back by 3 bases and J by 6 bases. CDR3 DNA: TGTGCCAGCAGCTTTCTAGCCGGGGGGGCCGGGGAGCTGTTTTTT. It is translated as CASSFLAGGAGELFF. Combining the CDR3 with reference TRBV7-2 and TRBJ2-2 gives the whole variable domain GAGVSQSPSNKVTEKGKDVELRCDPISGHTALYWYRQSLGQGLEFLIYFQGNSAPDKSGLPSDRFSAERTGGSVSTLTIQRTQQEDSAVYLCASSFLAGGAGELFFGEGSRLTVL.

The CDR3 protein is CASSPVERTDTQYF. DNA of the CDR3: TGTGCCAGCTCACCCGTGGAGCGAACAGATACGCAGTATTTT. The chain uses TRBV18 and TRBJ2-3, with D unresolved. The ends were cut back, 3 bases at V and 3 bases at J, with 10 bases in the middle. The germline CDR1 and CDR2 sequences are KGHSH and LQKENI. CDR3 length equals 14 residues.

The rearrangement uses TRBV2 and TRBJ2-5; TRBD1 agrees at 8 bases. The CDR3 totals 14 residues. After removal of 7 bases from V and 0 bases from J, the junction contained 4 bases not matched to a gene. Germline loops: CDR1 SNHLY, CDR2 FYNNEI. CDR3 nucleotides: TGTGCCAGCAAGGGGGACAGGAACCAAGAGACCCAGTACTTC. Translating gives CASKGDRNQETQYF. Full variable domain (outside the CDR3, taken from reference TRBV2 and TRBJ2-5): EPEVTQTPSHQVTQMGQEVILRCVPISNHLYFYWYRQILGQKVEFLVSFYNNEISEKSEIFDDQFSVERPDGSNFTLKIRSTKLEDSAMYFCASKGDRNQETQYFGPGTRLLVL.

CDR3 residues: CASSTTSGGITGELFF. CDR3 sequence (DNA): TGTGCCAGCAGCACTACTAGCGGGGGGATCACCGGGGAGCTGTTTTTT. The J gene is TRBJ2-2, the V gene TRBV7-9; 12 positions match TRBD2. Looked up from germline, CDR1 is SEHNR and CDR2 is FQNEAQ (reference sequence). J lost 4 bases, V lost 5 bases, and 5 bases had no gene match. This CDR3 comprises 16 residues.

This clone was recorded a few times. V is TRBV4-3 and J is TRBJ1-1, with D uncertain. CDR1 is LGHNA, CDR2 YSLEER, per germline. The CDR3 spans 15 residues. V lost 0 bases to trimming and J lost 3 bases, with 11 bases between them. The CDR3 loop reads CASSQDRAGDTEAFF. CDR3 nucleotide sequence: TGCGCCAGCAGCCAAGATCGGGCCGGGGACACTGAAGCTTTCTTT.

The sample holds one count of this clone. This chain joins TRBV7-2 and TRBJ1-1; D is unclear. The CDR3 is 13 residues long. Between the trimmed V and J ends, which lost 2 bases and 3 bases, there was a span of 7 bases. Germline loops: CDR1 SGHTA, CDR2 FQGNSA. CDR3 in DNA: TGTGCCAGCAGCTTATCGGGTTACACTGAAGCTTTCTTT. Translating gives CASSLSGYTEAFF.

This clone turned up a few times. V and J are TRBV29-1 and TRBJ1-1; D is undetermined. This CDR3 contains 10 residues. The germline CDR1 and CDR2 sequences are SQVTM and ANQGSEA. The V end lost 5 bases, the J end lost 5 bases, and 6 bases lay between the germline ends. The CDR3 bases are TGCAGCGTTCTAGAGACTGAAGCTTTCTTT. Its translation: CSVLETEAFF.

The J gene is TRBJ1-5, the V gene TRBV2; D may be TRBD1 (5 bases). V lost 7 bases and J 5 bases, leaving 15 bases between the germline ends. The CDR3 loop spans 14 amino acids. Germline V gene sequence: CDR1 SNHLY, CDR2 FYNNEI. The CDR3, as DNA: TGTGCCAGCAAACCCGGGGGGGGATATCAGCCCCAGCATTTT. Protein sequence: CASKPGGGYQPQHF.

This sequence joins TRBV5-6 and TRBJ1-2; D is ambiguous. Trimming shortened V by 1 base and J by 3 bases, and 7 bases separated the two germline ends. The CDR3 consists of 13 residues. Germline-derived CDR1 and CDR2 are SGHDT and YYEEEE. CDR3 sequence (DNA): TGTGCCAGCAGCTTGTTAAGTGACTATGGCTACACCTTC. Encoded protein: CASSLLSDYGYTF.

This clone was detected once. The chain uses TRBV4-3 and TRBJ2-3; 10 nucleotides agree with TRBD2. Germline V lookup: CDR1 LGHNA, CDR2 YSLEER. This CDR3 contains 15 residues. The trim removed 5 bases at V and 4 bases at J, leaving 6 bases unmatched. CDR3 DNA: TGCGCCAGCAGCAGAGCGGGGGGGCTCGCAGATACGCAGTATTTT. Its translation is CASSRAGGLADTQYF.

The rearrangement uses TRBV14 and TRBJ2-3; no clear D gene. V shed 6 bases and J shed 6 bases, with 13 bases lying between them. The V gene's germline CDR1 is SGHDN and CDR2 FVKESK. This CDR3 is 13 amino acids long. CDR3 DNA sequence: TGTGCCAGCAGTCTCAATTGGCGGGATACGCAGTATTTT. This codes for CASSLNWRDTQYF.

The rearrangement joins TRBV29-1 to TRBJ2-5; TRBD2 is a possible D gene (6 bases). Germline CDR1 is SQVTM and CDR2 is ANQGSEA. The CDR3 is made up of 12 amino acids. Between the trimmed V and J ends, which lost 7 bases and 5 bases, there was a span of 14 bases. The CDR3 reads CSGELGRETQYF. The CDR3 DNA is TGCAGCGGGGAGCTGGGGAGGGAGACCCAGTACTTC.

The chain couples TRBV6-5 to TRBJ2-1; D is unresolved. Germline V gene lookup returns CDR1 MNHEY and CDR2 SVGAGI. This CDR3 is built from 15 residues. Trimming took off 5 bases at V and 0 bases at J, with 11 bases between the two ends. CDR3 sequence: CASSPLPSSYNEQFF. In nucleotides, the CDR3 is TGTGCCAGCAGTCCTCTCCCCAGCTCCTACAATGAGCAGTTCTTC.

This rearrangement joins TRBV20-1 to TRBJ2-5, with unresolved D. The CDR3 length is 11 residues. Trimming shortened V by 3 bases and J by 3 bases, and 5 bases separated the two germline ends. The germline CDR1 and CDR2 sequences are DFQATT and SNEGSKA (reference sequence). The CDR3 sequence is CSASTKETQYF. DNA for the CDR3: TGCAGTGCTAGTACGAAAGAGACCCAGTACTTC.